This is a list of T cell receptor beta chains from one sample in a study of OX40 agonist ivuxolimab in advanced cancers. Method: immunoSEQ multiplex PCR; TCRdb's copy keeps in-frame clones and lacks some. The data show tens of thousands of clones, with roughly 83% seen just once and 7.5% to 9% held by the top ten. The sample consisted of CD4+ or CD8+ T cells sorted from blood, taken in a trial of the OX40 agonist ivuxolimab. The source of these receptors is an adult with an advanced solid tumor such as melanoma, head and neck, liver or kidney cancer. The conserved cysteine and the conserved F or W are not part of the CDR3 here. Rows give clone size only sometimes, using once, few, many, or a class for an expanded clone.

CDR3: ASSLYRTGANSPLH
V: TRBV27
size: once
J: TRBJ1-6

CDR3: ATRQSNTEAF
V: TRBV27
size: .
J: TRBJ1-1

CDR3: ASSSPVNYGYT
V: TRBV5-6
size: few
J: TRBJ1-2

CDR3: ASSLGQAYSYEQY
V: TRBV5-1
size: medium-sized
J: TRBJ2-7

CDR3: ASRSTGERYTEAF
V: TRBV5-4
size: .
J: TRBJ1-1

CDR3: ASSPPLGGGGYHEQY
V: TRBV7-2
size: .
J: TRBJ2-7

CDR3: ASSYSSANEKLF
V: TRBV6-5
size: .
J: TRBJ1-4

CDR3: ASRQGASDTQY
V: TRBV5-1
size: .
J: TRBJ2-3

CDR3: ASNLDGINEKLF
V: TRBV7-9
size: .
J: TRBJ1-4

CDR3: ASSLERNSQETQY
V: TRBV5-4
size: .
J: TRBJ2-5

CDR3: ASSNNRQGQLETQY
V: TRBV21-1
size: .
J: TRBJ2-5

CDR3: ASSFGGIDYGYT
V: TRBV5-1
size: few
J: TRBJ1-2

CDR3: ASSLSMSSYNEQF
V: TRBV28
size: .
J: TRBJ2-1

CDR3: ATTPGTGFSYNEQF
V: TRBV15
size: .
J: TRBJ2-1

CDR3: ASSPGTGGVYGYT
V: TRBV7-8
size: .
J: TRBJ1-2

CDR3: ASSSRGTGETQY
V: TRBV7-9
size: .
J: TRBJ2-5

CDR3: ASSFPQGFSEQY
V: TRBV11-3
size: once
J: TRBJ2-7

CDR3: ASSLRPGGFYEQF
V: TRBV7-7
size: .
J: TRBJ2-1

CDR3: ASSLPGAGNYEQY
V: TRBV5-6
size: .
J: .

CDR3: ASSMAVSTDTQY
V: TRBV19
size: .
J: TRBJ2-3

CDR3: ASSINRALGPGELF
V: TRBV7-2
size: .
J: TRBJ2-2

CDR3: ASSLEGTSGRNEQF
V: TRBV5-1
size: .
J: TRBJ2-1

CDR3: ASSTRQGGLGYT
V: TRBV19
size: .
J: TRBJ1-2

CDR3: ASSLPSTGTSGNTGELF
V: TRBV5-5
size: once
J: TRBJ2-2

CDR3: SVDAGNTIY
V: TRBV29-1
size: medium-sized
J: TRBJ1-3

CDR3: ASSLRGLYTEAF
V: TRBV28
size: few
J: TRBJ1-1

CDR3: ASSLLLSHRGYT
V: TRBV5-1
size: .
J: TRBJ1-2

CDR3: ASSLPGLEQY
V: TRBV28
size: .
J: TRBJ2-7

CDR3: AWRGKNNSPLH
V: TRBV30
size: once
J: TRBJ1-6

CDR3: ASSLNTGVGGQY
V: TRBV5-1
size: .
J: TRBJ2-7

CDR3: ASSQEAGGGIAYEQY
V: TRBV4-2
size: .
J: TRBJ2-7

CDR3: AISESLGFTGELF
V: TRBV10-3
size: .
J: TRBJ2-2

CDR3: ASSREAGVGEQY
V: TRBV18
size: .
J: TRBJ2-7